This T cell receptor (beta chain) stems from a study of cytomegalovirus exposure and HLA in healthy donors. Regarding the study as a whole: Later analysis revealed greater clonal expansion in HLA-associated TCR beta chains than in equally common others. The productive fraction for most TCR beta V segments was about 87% or about 30% in an earlier analysis.

60 Vbeta and 13 Jbeta primers were used in PCR. The assay was immunoSEQ multiplex PCR, and TCRdb's table has in-frame clones only and misses some. The table includes 100,000 to 150,000 clones, almost 80% detected once. CDR1 and CDR2 from the germline V gene are SGHDT and YYEEEE. The CDR3 is made up of 16 amino acids. V dropped 3 bases and J dropped 1; count of bases not matched to a gene: 5. Regarding this clone: Its antigen remains unknown.

The J gene is TRBJ2-7, the V gene TRBV5-6; 12 bases fit TRBD2. The sample was PBMCs. This sequence originates from a female donor in good health and CMV-seronegative. The CDR3 loop is CASSYGLAGPSYEQYF. CDR3 sequence (DNA): TGTGCCAGCAGCTATGGACTAGCGGGACCATCCTACGAGCAGTACTTC.